This T cell receptor beta chain was recorded in a study of blood T cell repertoires in COVID-19. Profiled with immunoSEQ multiplex PCR; TCRdb holds only in-frame clones, not every one. The sample records approximately 300,000 clones, around nine tenths being singletons. The receptor comes from a woman in her twenties or thirties with COVID-19, enrolled during active disease. The material sequenced was peripheral blood.

In nucleotides, the CDR3 is TGTGCCAGCCAAACCAGTCGGGGGAATGGGGAGCCCCAGCATTTT. Translation gives CASQTSRGNGEPQHF. The rearrangement links TRBV18 to TRBJ1-5; TRBD1 might be the D (5 bases). The CDR3 contains 15 residues. V was pared by 8 bases and J by 8 bases, with 22 bases between. Per the germline V gene, CDR1 is KGHSH and CDR2 is LQKENI.